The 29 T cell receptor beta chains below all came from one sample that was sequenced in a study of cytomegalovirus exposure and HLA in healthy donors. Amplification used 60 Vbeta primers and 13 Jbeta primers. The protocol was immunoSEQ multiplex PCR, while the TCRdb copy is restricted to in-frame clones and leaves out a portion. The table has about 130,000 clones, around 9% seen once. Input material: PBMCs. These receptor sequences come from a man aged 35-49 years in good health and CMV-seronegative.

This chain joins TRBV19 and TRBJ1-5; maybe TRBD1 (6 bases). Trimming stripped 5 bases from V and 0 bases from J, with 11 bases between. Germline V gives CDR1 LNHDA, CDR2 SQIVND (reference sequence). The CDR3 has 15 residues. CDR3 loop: CASSLTGGSNQPQHF. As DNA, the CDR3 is TGTGCCAGTAGTTTGACAGGTGGTAGCAATCAGCCCCAGCATTTT.

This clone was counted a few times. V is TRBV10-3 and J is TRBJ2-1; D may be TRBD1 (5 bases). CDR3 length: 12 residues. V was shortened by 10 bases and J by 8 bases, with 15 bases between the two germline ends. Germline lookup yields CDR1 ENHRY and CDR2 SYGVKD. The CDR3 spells CATSTVTDEQFF. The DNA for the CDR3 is TGTGCCACCTCGACAGTTACCGATGAGCAGTTCTTC.

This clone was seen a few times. The CDR3 region is CASSSLNEQFF. The CDR3 DNA sequence: TGTGCCAGCAGCTCCCTCAATGAGCAGTTCTTC. The chain carries TRBV7-6 and TRBJ2-1; no definite D call. Trimming took off 4 bases at V and 6 bases at J, with 4 bases between the two ends. This CDR3 has 11 residues. Germline values: CDR1 SGHVS, CDR2 FNYEAQ.

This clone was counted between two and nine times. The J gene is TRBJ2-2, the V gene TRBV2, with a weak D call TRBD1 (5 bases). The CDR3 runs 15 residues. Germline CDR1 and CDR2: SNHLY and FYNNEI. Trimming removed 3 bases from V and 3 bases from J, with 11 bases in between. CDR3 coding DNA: TGTGCCAGCAGTGAGCAGGGTAGAGACACCGGGGAGCTGTTTTTT. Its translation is CASSEQGRDTGELFF.

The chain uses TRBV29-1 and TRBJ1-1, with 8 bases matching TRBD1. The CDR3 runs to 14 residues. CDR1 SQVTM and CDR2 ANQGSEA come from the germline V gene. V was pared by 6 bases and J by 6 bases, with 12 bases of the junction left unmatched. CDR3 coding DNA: TGCAGCGTATCCACACAGGGGGGGAGGGCTGAAGCTTTCTTT. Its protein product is CSVSTQGGRAEAFF.

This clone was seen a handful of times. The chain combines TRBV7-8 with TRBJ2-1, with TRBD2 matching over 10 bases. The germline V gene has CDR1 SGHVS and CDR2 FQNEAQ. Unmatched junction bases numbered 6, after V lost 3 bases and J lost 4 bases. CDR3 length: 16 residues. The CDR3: CASSFALAGAYNEQFF. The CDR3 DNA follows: TGTGCCAGCAGCTTCGCTCTAGCGGGGGCTTACAATGAGCAGTTCTTC. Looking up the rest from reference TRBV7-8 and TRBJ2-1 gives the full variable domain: GAGVSQSPRYKVAKRGQDVALRCDPISGHVSLFWYQQALGQGPEFLTYFQNEAQLDKSGLPSDRFFAERPEGSVSTLKIQRTQQEDSAVYLCASSFALAGAYNEQFFGPGTRLTVL.

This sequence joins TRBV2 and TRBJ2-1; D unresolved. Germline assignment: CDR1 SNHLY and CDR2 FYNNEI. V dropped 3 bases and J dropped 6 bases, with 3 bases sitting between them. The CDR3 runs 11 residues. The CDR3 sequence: CASSDFNEQFF. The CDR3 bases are TGTGCCAGCAGTGACTTCAATGAGCAGTTCTTC.

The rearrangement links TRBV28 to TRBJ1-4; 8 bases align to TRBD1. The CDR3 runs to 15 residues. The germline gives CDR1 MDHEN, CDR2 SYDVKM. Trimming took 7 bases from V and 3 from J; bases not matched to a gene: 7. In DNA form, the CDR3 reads TGTGCCAGCAACCCACAGGGGGAGTCTAATGAAAAACTGTTTTTT. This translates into CASNPQGESNEKLFF. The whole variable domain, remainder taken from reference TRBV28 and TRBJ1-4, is DVKVTQSSRYLVKRTGEKVFLECVQDMDHENMFWYRQDPGLGLRLIYFSYDVKMKEKGDIPEGYSVSREKKERFSLILESASTNQTSMYLCASNPQGESNEKLFFGSGTQLSVL.

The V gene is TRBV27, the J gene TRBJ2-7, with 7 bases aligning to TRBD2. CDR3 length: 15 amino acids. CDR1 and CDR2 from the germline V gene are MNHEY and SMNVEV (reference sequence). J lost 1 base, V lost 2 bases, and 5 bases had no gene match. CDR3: CASSLGGGVSYEQYF. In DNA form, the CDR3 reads TGTGCCAGCAGTTTAGGGGGGGGTGTGTCCTACGAGCAGTACTTC.

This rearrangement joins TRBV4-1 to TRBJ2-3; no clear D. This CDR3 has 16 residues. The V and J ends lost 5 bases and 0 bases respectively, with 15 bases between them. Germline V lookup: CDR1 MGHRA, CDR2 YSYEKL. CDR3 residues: CASSAGPGTSTDTQYF. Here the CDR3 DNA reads TGCGCCAGCAGCGCAGGCCCTGGAACTAGCACAGATACGCAGTATTTT.

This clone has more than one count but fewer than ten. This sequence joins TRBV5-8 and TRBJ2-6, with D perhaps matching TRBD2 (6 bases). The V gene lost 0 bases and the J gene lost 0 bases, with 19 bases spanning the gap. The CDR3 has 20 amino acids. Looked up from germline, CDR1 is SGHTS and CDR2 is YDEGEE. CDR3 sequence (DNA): TGTGCCAGCAGCTTGGGAGGTTTCACAGGACTAAGCTCTGGGGCCAACGTCCTGACTTTC. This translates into CASSLGGFTGLSSGANVLTF.

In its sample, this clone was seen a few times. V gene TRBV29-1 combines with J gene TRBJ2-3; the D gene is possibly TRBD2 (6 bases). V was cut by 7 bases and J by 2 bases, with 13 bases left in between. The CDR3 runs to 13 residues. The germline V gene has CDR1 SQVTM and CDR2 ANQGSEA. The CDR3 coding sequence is TGCAGCGGCCGGGACTCCCACACAGATACGCAGTATTTT. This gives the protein CSGRDSHTDTQYF.

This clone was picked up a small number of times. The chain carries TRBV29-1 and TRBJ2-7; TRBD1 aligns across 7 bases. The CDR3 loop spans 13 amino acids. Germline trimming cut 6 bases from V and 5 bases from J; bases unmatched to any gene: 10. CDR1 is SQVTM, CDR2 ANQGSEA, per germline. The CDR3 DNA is TGCAGCGTACTTGGACAGGCGGGCGACGAGCAGTACTTC. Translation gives CSVLGQAGDEQYF.

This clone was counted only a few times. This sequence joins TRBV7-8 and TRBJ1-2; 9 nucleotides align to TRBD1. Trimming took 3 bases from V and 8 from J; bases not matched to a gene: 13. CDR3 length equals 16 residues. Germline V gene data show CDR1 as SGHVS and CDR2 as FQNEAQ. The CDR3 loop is CASSLGRTGTGTGYTF. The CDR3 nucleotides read TGTGCCAGCAGCTTGGGTCGGACCGGGACAGGGACGGGCTACACCTTC.

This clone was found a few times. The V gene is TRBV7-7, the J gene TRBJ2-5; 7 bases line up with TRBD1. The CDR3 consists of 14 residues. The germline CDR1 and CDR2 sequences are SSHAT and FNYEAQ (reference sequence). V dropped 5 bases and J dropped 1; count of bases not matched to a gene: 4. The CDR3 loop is CASSNRGVQETQYF. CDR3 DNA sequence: TGTGCCAGCAGCAACAGGGGTGTCCAAGAGACCCAGTACTTC.

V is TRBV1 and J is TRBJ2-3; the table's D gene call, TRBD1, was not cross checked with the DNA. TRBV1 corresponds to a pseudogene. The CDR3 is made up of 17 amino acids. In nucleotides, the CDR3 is TGCACCAGCAGCCACAGATCCGGACAGGCTAGCACAGATACGCAGTATTTT. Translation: CTSSHRSGQASTDTQYF.

The CDR3 reads CASSQGTGDGGELFF. CDR3 DNA sequence: TGTGCCAGCAGCCAAGGGACAGGGGATGGGGGGGAGCTGTTTTTT. The chain uses TRBV14 and TRBJ2-2; 9 nucleotides agree with TRBD1. The V gene end was trimmed by 1 base and the J gene end by 8 bases; junction bases not matched to a gene: 5. This CDR3 has 15 residues. In germline, CDR1 is SGHDN, CDR2 FVKESK.

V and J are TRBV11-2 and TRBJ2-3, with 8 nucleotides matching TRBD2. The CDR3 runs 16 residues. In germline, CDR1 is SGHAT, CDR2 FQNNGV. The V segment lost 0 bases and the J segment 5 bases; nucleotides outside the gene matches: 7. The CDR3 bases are TGTGCCAGCAGCTTAGACCGGGCGGGGGGCTTAGATACGCAGTATTTT. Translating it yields CASSLDRAGGLDTQYF.

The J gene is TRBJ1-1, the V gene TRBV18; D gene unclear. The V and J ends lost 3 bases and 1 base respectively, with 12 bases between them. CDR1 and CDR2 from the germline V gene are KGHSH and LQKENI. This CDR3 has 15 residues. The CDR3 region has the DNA TGTGCCAGCTCACCCGGGAACCCGAGGAACACTGAAGCTTTCTTT. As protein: CASSPGNPRNTEAFF.

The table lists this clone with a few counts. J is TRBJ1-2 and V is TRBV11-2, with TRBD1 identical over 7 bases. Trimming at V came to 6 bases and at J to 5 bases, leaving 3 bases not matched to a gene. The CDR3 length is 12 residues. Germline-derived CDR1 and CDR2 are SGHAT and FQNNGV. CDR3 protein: CASRGTEYGYTF. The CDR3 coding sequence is TGTGCCAGCAGAGGGACAGAATATGGCTACACCTTC.

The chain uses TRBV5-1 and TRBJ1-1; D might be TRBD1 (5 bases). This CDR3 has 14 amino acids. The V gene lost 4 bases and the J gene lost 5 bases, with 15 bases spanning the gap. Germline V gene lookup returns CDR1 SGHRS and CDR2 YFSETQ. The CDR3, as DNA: TGCGCCAGCAGCGCGGGCCCGGGGGGGACTGAAGCTTTCTTT. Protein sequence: CASSAGPGGTEAFF.

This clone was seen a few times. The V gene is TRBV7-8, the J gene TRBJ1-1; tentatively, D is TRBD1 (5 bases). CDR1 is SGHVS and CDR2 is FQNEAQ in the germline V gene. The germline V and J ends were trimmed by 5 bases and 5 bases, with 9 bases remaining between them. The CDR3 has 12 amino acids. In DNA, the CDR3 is TGTGCCAGCAGCGCAGGACATACTGAAGCTTTCTTT. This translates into CASSAGHTEAFF.

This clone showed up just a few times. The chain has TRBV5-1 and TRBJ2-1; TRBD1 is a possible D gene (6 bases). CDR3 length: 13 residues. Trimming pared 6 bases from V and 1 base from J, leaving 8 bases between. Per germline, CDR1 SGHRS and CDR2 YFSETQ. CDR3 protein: CASTQGSYNEQFF. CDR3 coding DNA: TGCGCCAGCACACAGGGATCCTACAATGAGCAGTTCTTC.

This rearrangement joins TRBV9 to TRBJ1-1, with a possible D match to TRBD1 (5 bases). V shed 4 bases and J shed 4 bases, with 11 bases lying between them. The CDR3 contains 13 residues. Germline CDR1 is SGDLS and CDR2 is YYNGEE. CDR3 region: CASSPRGVTEAFF. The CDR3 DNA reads TGTGCCAGCAGCCCGCGGGGGGTCACTGAAGCTTTCTTT.

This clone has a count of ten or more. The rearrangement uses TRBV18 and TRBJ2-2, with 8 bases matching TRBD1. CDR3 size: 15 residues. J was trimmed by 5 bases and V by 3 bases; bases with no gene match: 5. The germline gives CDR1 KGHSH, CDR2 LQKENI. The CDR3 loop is CASSPPDRATGELFF. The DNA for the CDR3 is TGTGCCAGCTCACCTCCGGACAGGGCGACCGGGGAGCTGTTTTTT.

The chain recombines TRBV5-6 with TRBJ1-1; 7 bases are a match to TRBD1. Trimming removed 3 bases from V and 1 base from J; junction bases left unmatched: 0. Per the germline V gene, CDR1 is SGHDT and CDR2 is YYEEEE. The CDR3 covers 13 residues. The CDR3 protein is CASSWDRNTEAFF. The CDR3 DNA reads TGTGCCAGCAGCTGGGACAGGAACACTGAAGCTTTCTTT.

CDR3 loop: CASSEWGDRENVLTF. DNA of the CDR3: TGTGCCAGCAGTGAATGGGGGGACAGGGAGAACGTCCTGACTTTC. The rearrangement joins TRBV25-1 to TRBJ2-6, with 9 positions matching TRBD1. The CDR3 has 15 amino acids. V shed 1 base and J 10 bases; nucleotides not matched to a gene: 5. Germline V gene sequence: CDR1 MGHDK, CDR2 SYGVNS.

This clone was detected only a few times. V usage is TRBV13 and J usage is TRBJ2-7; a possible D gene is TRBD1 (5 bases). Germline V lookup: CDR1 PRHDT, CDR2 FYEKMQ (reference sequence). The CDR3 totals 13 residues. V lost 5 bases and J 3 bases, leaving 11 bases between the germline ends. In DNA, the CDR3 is TGTGCCAGCAGCCCAGGGTTCGACTACGAGCAGTACTTC. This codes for CASSPGFDYEQYF.

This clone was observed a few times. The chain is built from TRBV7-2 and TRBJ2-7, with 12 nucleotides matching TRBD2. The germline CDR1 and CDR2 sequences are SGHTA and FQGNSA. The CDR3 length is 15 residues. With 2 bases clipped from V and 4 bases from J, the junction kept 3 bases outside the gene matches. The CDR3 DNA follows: TGTGCCAGCAGCTTAAGGACTAGCGGGGAGTACGAGCAGTACTTC. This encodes CASSLRTSGEYEQYF.